This T cell receptor beta chain emerged from a study of CD8+CD57+ T cells in acquired aplastic anemia. Turning to the study itself: Roughly 3 ug was the average amount of DNA from sorted CD4+ and CD8+ cells.

CDR3 and TCR beta VDJ profiling relied on genomic DNA as the template. TCRdb re-analysed the reads in MiXCR, keeping a single row per CDR3 protein. The table has roughly 93,000 distinct CDR3 sequences, about 63% seen once. The CDR3 is made up of 15 amino acids. J was trimmed by 7 bases and V by 7 bases; bases with no gene match: 12. Only patients with CD8+CD57+ cell expansion on flow cytometry were chosen for sequencing. Material for sequencing was sorted CD4+, CD8+, or CD8+CD57+ T cells (not recorded which) from PBMCs. The receptor's source is a human donor with aplastic anemia. The rearrangement joins TRBV12-3 or TRBV12-4 to TRBJ2-1, with 8 positions matching TRBD1. CDR3 nucleotides: TGTGCCAGCATTGTGACAGGGGCCCCTTGGAATGAGCAGTTCTTC. Amino acid sequence: CASIVTGAPWNEQFF.